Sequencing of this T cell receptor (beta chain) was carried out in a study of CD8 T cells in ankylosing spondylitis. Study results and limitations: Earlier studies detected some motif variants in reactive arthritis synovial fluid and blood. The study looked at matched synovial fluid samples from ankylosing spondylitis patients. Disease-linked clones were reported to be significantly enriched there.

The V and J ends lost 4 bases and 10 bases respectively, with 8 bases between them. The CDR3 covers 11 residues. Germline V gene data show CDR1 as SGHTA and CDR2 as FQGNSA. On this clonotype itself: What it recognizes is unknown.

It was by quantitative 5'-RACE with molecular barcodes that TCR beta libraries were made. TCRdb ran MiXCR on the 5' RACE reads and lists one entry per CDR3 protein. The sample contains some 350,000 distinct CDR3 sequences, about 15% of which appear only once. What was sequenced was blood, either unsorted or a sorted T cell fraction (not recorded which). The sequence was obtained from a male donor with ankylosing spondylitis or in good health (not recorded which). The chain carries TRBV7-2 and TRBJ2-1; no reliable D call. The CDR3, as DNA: TGTGCCAGCAGCTACCGGCAGGAGCAGTTCTTC. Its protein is CASSYRQEQFF.